Measured by frequency, the clone carrying this TCR beta chain is large. Its specificity is unknown. Cells classed as naive CD8+ T cells were CD45RO-CCR7+CD27+CD95-. The data were obtained in a study of CXCR3-negative and CXCR3-positive naive CD8 T cells. Study at large: Sequencing yielded approximately 150 million TRB reads, roughly 1.5 +/- 0.3 million per library. Study findings and constraints: The level of CXCR3 expression partially decreased after cryopreservation; the majority of assays used fresh PBMCs. TRBV-TRBJ usage matched between naive CXCR3-negative and CXCR3-positive cells but not between memory cells. For CXCR3-positive naive cells, TRB CDR3s were more hydrophobic than those of CXCR3-negative naive cells.

All TRB cDNA libraries came from 5' RACE performed with UMI labels. TCRdb re-called the 5' RACE reads and shows each CDR3 protein once, DNA omitted. This sample's table has roughly 4,700 distinct CDR3 sequences. In germline, CDR1 is MNHEY, CDR2 SMNVEV (reference sequence). This CDR3 has 16 amino acids. V usage is TRBV27 and J usage is TRBJ2-5; TCRdb lists TRBD2, though no DNA is available to test this call. The receptor was derived from a human donor in good health. Some clones in this sample may be carry-over from other donors' samples. The sample was naive CXCR3+ CD8+ T cells from blood. Subset: CD45RO-CCR7+CD27+CD95- naive CD8+ T cells expressing CXCR3 (TNR3+). The CDR3 region is CASSSRVGRVRETQYF.